This TCR beta chain was obtained from a study of quantifying T cell responses using KT2 cells. Study overall: TCR alpha and beta constant-region primers primed reverse transcription of RNA. The second PCR was a qPCR stopped at a predetermined fluorescence threshold.

Study-wide results and limits: Very high KT2 spike-in numbers caused saturation in KT2 sequence detection.

This clonotype showed up just a few times. Its antigen is not known. Germline CDR1 is MNHNS and CDR2 is SASEGT. The CDR3 totals 14 residues. V was clipped by 1 base and J by 7 bases, with 13 bases between them. The sample is PBMC spiked with counted cells of clone KT2. A single-stranded UMI oligo with SP2 sequence was ligated to cDNA 3' ends. An equimolar mix of RC1.1 and RC1.2 primed the beta chain across TRBC1 and TRBC2. From the UMI-ligation and nested PCR reads, TCRdb called clonotypes with MiXCR, one entry per CDR3 protein. The sample carries roughly 38,000 distinct CDR3 sequences, about 15% recorded once.

The clonotype comes from a human donor. The sequenced material came from PBMCs spiked with cells of the T cell clone KT2. V is TRBV6-1 and J is TRBJ1-1; D gene ambiguous. The CDR3 spells CASSEGGSEDEAFF. CDR3 coding DNA: TGTGCCAGCAGTGAAGGCGGAAGTGAGGATGAAGCTTTCTTT.